These 28 T cell receptor beta chains share one sample of origin, sequenced in a study of blood T cell repertoires in COVID-19 (dated by TCRdb to the early 2020s). Receptor amplification or capture employed the immunoSEQ multiplex PCR assay. Held by TCRdb, this immuneACCESS table contains in-frame sequences only and omits some clones. Under half of the omission traces to an unresolved V gene where checked; the cause of the rest is unknown. The sample profile shows fewer than 150,000 clones; around 85% of them were found once. About 2.5% of the sample is in the top ten clones. What was sequenced was peripheral blood. Every receptor here comes from a man aged 50-59 years with acute or convalescent COVID-19.

This chain connects TRBV24-1 to TRBJ2-1; 8 positions match TRBD1. Germline assignment: CDR1 KGHDR and CDR2 SFDVKD. Unmatched junction bases numbered 10, after V lost 3 bases and J lost 7 bases. The CDR3 runs to 16 residues. The CDR3 DNA follows: TGTGCCACCAGTGATCCCACCCAGGGGGCCAGGAATGAGCAGTTCTTC. Translating gives CATSDPTQGARNEQFF.

V usage is TRBV27 and J usage is TRBJ2-1; maybe TRBD1 (5 bases). The germline CDR1 and CDR2 sequences are MNHEY and SMNVEV (reference sequence). This CDR3 has 14 amino acids. Trimming shortened V by 2 bases and J by 9 bases, and 14 bases separated the two germline ends. DNA of the CDR3: TGTGCCAGCAGTTTAGCAAGGGGTCAGGTTGAGCAGTTCTTC. As protein: CASSLARGQVEQFF.

As DNA, the CDR3 is TGTGCCAGCTCACCCATGAGGGGGAATAATTCACCCCTCCACTTT. Residues: CASSPMRGNNSPLHF. The rearrangement uses TRBV18 and TRBJ1-6, with D maybe TRBD1 (6 bases). V lost 3 bases and J 5 bases, leaving 11 bases between the germline ends. Germline V gene sequence: CDR1 KGHSH, CDR2 LQKENI. The CDR3 loop spans 15 amino acids.

There are a few counts of this clone. This sequence joins TRBV6-1 and TRBJ1-6; 8 bases align to TRBD1. The germline V gene encodes CDR1 MNHNS and CDR2 SASEGT. This CDR3 spans 19 amino acids. V gave up 4 bases and J gave up 0 bases; unmatched junction bases: 11. The CDR3 loop reads CASSAQGDQFSSYNSPLHF. For the CDR3, the DNA is TGTGCCAGCAGTGCACAGGGGGACCAATTTAGCTCCTATAATTCACCCCTCCACTTT.

The CDR3 DNA reads as TGTGCCAGCAGTCCGGACAGGGGTTATGAGCCCCAGCATTTT. It specifies CASSPDRGYEPQHF. This rearrangement joins TRBV6-5 to TRBJ1-5; TRBD1 matches 9 bases. The germline gives CDR1 MNHEY, CDR2 SVGAGI. CDR3 size: 14 residues. Unmatched junction bases numbered 7, after V lost 5 bases and J lost 8 bases.

The chain recombines TRBV5-6 with TRBJ1-6; D remains unclear. V was shortened by 2 bases and J by 2 bases, with 11 bases between the two germline ends. Looked up from germline, CDR1 is SGHDT and CDR2 is YYEEEE. The CDR3 extends over 16 amino acids. This CDR3 is CASSFDTGAYNSPLHF. The CDR3 DNA follows: TGTGCCAGCAGCTTCGATACGGGTGCCTATAATTCACCCCTCCACTTT.

The chain joins TRBV15 to TRBJ2-3, with D hard to call. This CDR3 has 13 amino acids. Trimming took off 0 bases at V and 9 bases at J, with 10 bases between the two ends. CDR1 and CDR2 from the germline V gene are LNHNV and YYDKDF (reference sequence). As DNA, the CDR3 is TGTGCCACCAGCAGAGATTCCCTTTCGACGCAGTATTTT. Protein sequence: CATSRDSLSTQYF.

CDR3: CASSSDRARSDTQYF. CDR3 DNA sequence: TGTGCCAGCAGCTCGGACAGGGCTCGATCAGATACGCAGTATTTT. V is TRBV7-6 and J is TRBJ2-3, with 8 bases identical to TRBD1. Germline loops: CDR1 SGHVS, CDR2 FNYEAQ. The CDR3 length is 15 residues. V lost 4 bases and J lost 4; bases outside the gene matches: 7. The whole variable domain, filled in from reference TRBV7-6 and TRBJ2-3, reads GAGVSQSPRYKVTKRGQDVALRCDPISGHVSLYWYRQALGQGPEFLTYFNYEAQQDKSGLPNDRFSAERPEGSISTLTIQRTEQRDSAMYRCASSSDRARSDTQYFGPGTRLTVL.

The J gene is TRBJ1-2, the V gene TRBV19; 7 bases line up with TRBD1. The CDR3 totals 15 residues. Germline V gene sequence: CDR1 LNHDA, CDR2 SQIVND (reference sequence). J lost 4 bases, V lost 7 bases, and 12 bases had no gene match. CDR3 nucleotides: TGTGCCAGTATGAACGAGCAGGGGGAGCGCTATGGCTACACCTTC. This translates into CASMNEQGERYGYTF.

The rearrangement uses TRBV10-3 and TRBJ2-3, with 11 bases identical to TRBD1. Germline V CDR1 and CDR2: ENHRY, SYGVKD. This CDR3 is built from 17 residues. V dropped 3 bases and J dropped 6; count of bases not matched to a gene: 11. Here the CDR3 reads CAISESLDRGRRDTQYF. CDR3 in DNA: TGTGCCATCAGTGAATCCCTGGACAGGGGGCGCCGGGATACGCAGTATTTT.

CDR3 DNA sequence: TGTGCCAGCAAACTGGGGCGGAGCGGCTACACCTTC. Protein sequence: CASKLGRSGYTF. The genes are TRBV12-3 or TRBV12-4 and TRBJ1-2, with a tentative D call TRBD1 (5 bases). This CDR3 spans 12 amino acids. Between the trimmed V and J ends, which lost 7 bases and 8 bases, there was a span of 14 bases.

This clone was detected once. This sequence joins TRBV12-3 or TRBV12-4 and TRBJ1-4; D gene unclear. V was shortened by 8 bases and J by 8 bases, with 15 bases between the two germline ends. The CDR3 is made up of 13 amino acids. As DNA, the CDR3 is TGTGCCAGCGGTCGGGAGGTTCGGGAAAAACTGTTTTTT. Its translation: CASGREVREKLFF.

In its sample, this clone was seen many times. The rearrangement joins TRBV4-2 to TRBJ2-1; 8 bases align to TRBD1. The CDR3 is 16 residues long. J was trimmed by 6 bases and V by 0 bases; bases with no gene match: 7. Germline V gives CDR1 LGHNA, CDR2 YNFKEQ. The CDR3 protein is CASSQDAGGVINEQFF. As DNA, the CDR3 is TGTGCCAGCAGCCAAGACGCAGGGGGCGTGATCAATGAGCAGTTCTTC.

This clone appeared once. This chain connects TRBV7-8 to TRBJ1-6; D might be TRBD1 (5 bases). The germline V gene encodes CDR1 SGHVS and CDR2 FQNEAQ. V lost 5 bases and J lost 5, with 13 bases in between. CDR3 length equals 15 residues. The DNA for the CDR3 is TGTGCCAGCAGCGCGGACTGGGGGGATAATTCACCCCTCCACTTT. Residues: CASSADWGDNSPLHF.

The rearrangement links TRBV3-1 (or the pseudogene TRBV3-2) to TRBJ1-1; D gene unclear. The CDR3 is made up of 15 amino acids. Germline-derived CDR1 and CDR2 are LGHDT and YNNKEL (reference sequence). The V and J ends lost 3 bases and 1 base respectively, with 12 bases between them. CDR3 sequence: CASSHRGTSNTEAFF. As DNA, the CDR3 is TGTGCCAGCAGCCACCGGGGAACTTCGAACACTGAAGCTTTCTTT.

A remark on this clone: One end of the junction fails to match germline, which may point to a read error. The chain employs TRBV7-7 and TRBJ2-1; TRBD2 is a possible D gene (7 bases). This CDR3 is built from 16 residues. Looked up from germline, CDR1 is SSHAT and CDR2 is FNYEAQ (reference sequence). In nucleotides, the CDR3 is TGTGCTAGCAGCCTCGAGGGGGGGGCCTCCTACAATGAGCAGTTCTTC. The encoded protein is CASSLEGGASYNEQFF.

The sample holds one count of this clone. Mismatch with germline at one junction end may stem from a read error. J is TRBJ2-3 and V is TRBV5-1, with 9 bases that match TRBD2. The CDR3 contains 17 residues. Germline-derived CDR1 and CDR2 are SGHRS and YFSETQ. The CDR3 DNA sequence: TGCGCCCGCAGCTTGGCCGGGGCGGGGGGGCCGACAGATACGCAGTATTTT. This codes for CARSLAGAGGPTDTQYF.

The gene calls are TRBV4-1 and TRBJ2-7; possible D gene TRBD1, 6 bases. The germline V gene encodes CDR1 MGHRA and CDR2 YSYEKL. This CDR3 is 15 amino acids long. The V end lost 3 bases, the J end lost 1 base, and 13 bases lay between the germline ends. The CDR3 here is CASSHLTTGSYEQYF. The CDR3 coding sequence is TGCGCCAGCAGCCATCTGACGACAGGATCCTACGAGCAGTACTTC.

The V and J genes are TRBV19 and TRBJ1-6, with D perhaps TRBD1 (6 bases). This CDR3 spans 14 amino acids. V gave up 5 bases and J gave up 6 bases, with 11 bases separating them. Germline CDR1 is LNHDA and CDR2 is SQIVND (reference sequence). The CDR3 DNA sequence: TGTGCCAGTAGTTCGGACAGCTTTAATTCACCCCTCCACTTT. It translates to CASSSDSFNSPLHF.

This clone was seen a few times. This chain connects TRBV3-1 (or the pseudogene TRBV3-2) to TRBJ2-7; D might be TRBD2 (5 bases). Germline V gene data show CDR1 as LGHDT and CDR2 as YNNKEL (reference sequence). The V and J ends lost 4 bases and 9 bases respectively, with 16 bases between them. The CDR3 has 13 residues. The CDR3 DNA sequence: TGTGCCAGCAGCCGAGACAAGGGAGCCATGCAGTACTTC. Translation gives CASSRDKGAMQYF.

DNA for the CDR3: TGTGCCAGCAGCTTAAAATCCCTGGGGGCGGGCAATGAGCAGTTCTTC. It yields the protein CASSLKSLGAGNEQFF. The chain couples TRBV7-8 to TRBJ2-1, with D perhaps TRBD1 (6 bases). Per the germline V gene, CDR1 is SGHVS and CDR2 is FQNEAQ. The CDR3 covers 16 residues. The ends were cut back, 2 bases at V and 6 bases at J, with 17 bases in the middle. The full variable domain, in which reference TRBV7-8 and TRBJ2-1 provide the parts outside the CDR3, is GAGVSQSPRYKVAKRGQDVALRCDPISGHVSLFWYQQALGQGPEFLTYFQNEAQLDKSGLPSDRFFAERPEGSVSTLKIQRTQQEDSAVYLCASSLKSLGAGNEQFFGPGTRLTVL.

The genes are TRBV18 and TRBJ1-3; the match to TRBD1 covers 7 bases. There are 15 residues in the CDR3. J gave up 0 bases and V 2 bases, and 1 base lay outside the gene matches. The germline V gene has CDR1 KGHSH and CDR2 LQKENI. Here the CDR3 DNA reads TGTGCCAGCTCACCAGGGACAGCCTCTGGAAACACCATATATTTT. Encoded protein: CASSPGTASGNTIYF.

The V gene is TRBV29-1, the J gene TRBJ1-3, with unresolved D. CDR3 length: 14 amino acids. The germline CDR1 and CDR2 sequences are SQVTM and ANQGSEA. V gave up 6 bases and J gave up 0 bases, with 12 bases separating them. The CDR3 nucleotides read TGCAGCGTCCGGGATTTCGACTCTGGAAACACCATATATTTT. Amino acids: CSVRDFDSGNTIYF. The complete variable domain, with remaining parts taken from reference TRBV29-1 and TRBJ1-3, reads SAVISQKPSRDICQRGTSLTIQCQVDSQVTMMFWYRQQPGQSLTLIATANQGSEATYESGFVIDKFPISRPNLTFSTLTVSNMSPEDSSIYLCSVRDFDSGNTIYFGEGSWLTVV.

This clone has only a few counts. The junction departs from the called germline gene at one end, perhaps through a read error. The genes are TRBV7-7 and TRBJ2-7, with D possibly matching TRBD1 (5 bases). The germline V gene has CDR1 SSHAT and CDR2 FNYEAQ (reference sequence). The CDR3 is made up of 15 amino acids. The CDR3 DNA sequence: TGTGCTAGCACCCGAAACTGGGGCGCTGCCTACGAGCAGTACTTC. Translating gives CASTRNWGAAYEQYF.

This clone has a single count. CDR3 protein: CASRLAGLSYEQYF. As DNA, the CDR3 is TGTGCCAGCCGCCTAGCGGGACTCTCCTACGAGCAGTACTTC. This chain connects TRBV28 to TRBJ2-7; 9 bases fit TRBD2. Germline CDR1 and CDR2: MDHEN and SYDVKM. Unmatched junction bases numbered 5, after V lost 8 bases and J lost 0 bases. CDR3 length equals 14 residues.

In this sample, this clone turned up once. V gene TRBV6-1 combines with J gene TRBJ1-4; D gene ambiguous. Trimming shortened V by 3 bases and J by 6 bases, and 11 bases separated the two germline ends. Germline CDR1 MNHNS, CDR2 SASEGT. The CDR3 covers 14 residues. CDR3 in amino acids: CASSDRDRDEKLFF. The CDR3 bases are TGTGCCAGCAGTGACCGGGATCGGGATGAAAAACTGTTTTTT.

This chain uses TRBV3-1 (or the pseudogene TRBV3-2) with TRBJ2-5, with TRBD2 as a possible D gene (5 bases). CDR3 length: 16 amino acids. Trimming cost V 1 base and J 2 bases, with 14 bases left between them. Germline CDR1 and CDR2: LGHDT and YNNKEL (reference sequence). The CDR3 coding sequence is TGTGCCAGCAGCCAAGGGGCTAGCCTAAATCAAGAGACCCAGTACTTC. Amino acid sequence: CASSQGASLNQETQYF.

Here the CDR3 DNA reads TGTGCCAGCAGTTCAGGGGTCCACGAGCAGTACTTC. Its translation: CASSSGVHEQYF. The V gene is TRBV6-5, the J gene TRBJ2-7; possibly TRBD1 for D (6 bases). Trimming took 4 bases from V and 5 from J, leaving 9 bases between them. This CDR3 has 12 amino acids. CDR1 MNHEY and CDR2 SVGAGI come from the germline V gene.